This T cell receptor (beta chain) was identified during a study of cytomegalovirus exposure and HLA in healthy donors. A remark on this clone: Its target is unknown. Other DNA sequences in this sample translate to the same CDR3.

V lost 2 bases, J lost 2 bases, and 6 bases lay in between. The CDR3 runs 13 residues. Germline CDR1 and CDR2: MNHEY and SMNVEV (reference sequence). Study-wide points: In vitro checks showed that a few CMV-associated chains really do target CMV antigens. Later on, an analysis tied roughly 17,000 TCR beta sequences to HLA alleles at 0.05 false discovery rate.

The PCR contained 60 Vbeta and 13 Jbeta primers. Here immunoSEQ multiplex PCR was the method, and the copy in TCRdb shows in-frame clones only, minus some. The top ten hold less than 3% of the sample, which has about 200,000 clones, around 77% seen once. Input material: PBMCs. This receptor was obtained from a young woman in good health and CMV-seronegative. The rearrangement links TRBV27 to TRBJ1-1; D call uncertain. For the CDR3, the DNA is TGTGCCAGCAGTTTAGGGAGAAACACTGAAGCTTTCTTT. This translates into CASSLGRNTEAFF.